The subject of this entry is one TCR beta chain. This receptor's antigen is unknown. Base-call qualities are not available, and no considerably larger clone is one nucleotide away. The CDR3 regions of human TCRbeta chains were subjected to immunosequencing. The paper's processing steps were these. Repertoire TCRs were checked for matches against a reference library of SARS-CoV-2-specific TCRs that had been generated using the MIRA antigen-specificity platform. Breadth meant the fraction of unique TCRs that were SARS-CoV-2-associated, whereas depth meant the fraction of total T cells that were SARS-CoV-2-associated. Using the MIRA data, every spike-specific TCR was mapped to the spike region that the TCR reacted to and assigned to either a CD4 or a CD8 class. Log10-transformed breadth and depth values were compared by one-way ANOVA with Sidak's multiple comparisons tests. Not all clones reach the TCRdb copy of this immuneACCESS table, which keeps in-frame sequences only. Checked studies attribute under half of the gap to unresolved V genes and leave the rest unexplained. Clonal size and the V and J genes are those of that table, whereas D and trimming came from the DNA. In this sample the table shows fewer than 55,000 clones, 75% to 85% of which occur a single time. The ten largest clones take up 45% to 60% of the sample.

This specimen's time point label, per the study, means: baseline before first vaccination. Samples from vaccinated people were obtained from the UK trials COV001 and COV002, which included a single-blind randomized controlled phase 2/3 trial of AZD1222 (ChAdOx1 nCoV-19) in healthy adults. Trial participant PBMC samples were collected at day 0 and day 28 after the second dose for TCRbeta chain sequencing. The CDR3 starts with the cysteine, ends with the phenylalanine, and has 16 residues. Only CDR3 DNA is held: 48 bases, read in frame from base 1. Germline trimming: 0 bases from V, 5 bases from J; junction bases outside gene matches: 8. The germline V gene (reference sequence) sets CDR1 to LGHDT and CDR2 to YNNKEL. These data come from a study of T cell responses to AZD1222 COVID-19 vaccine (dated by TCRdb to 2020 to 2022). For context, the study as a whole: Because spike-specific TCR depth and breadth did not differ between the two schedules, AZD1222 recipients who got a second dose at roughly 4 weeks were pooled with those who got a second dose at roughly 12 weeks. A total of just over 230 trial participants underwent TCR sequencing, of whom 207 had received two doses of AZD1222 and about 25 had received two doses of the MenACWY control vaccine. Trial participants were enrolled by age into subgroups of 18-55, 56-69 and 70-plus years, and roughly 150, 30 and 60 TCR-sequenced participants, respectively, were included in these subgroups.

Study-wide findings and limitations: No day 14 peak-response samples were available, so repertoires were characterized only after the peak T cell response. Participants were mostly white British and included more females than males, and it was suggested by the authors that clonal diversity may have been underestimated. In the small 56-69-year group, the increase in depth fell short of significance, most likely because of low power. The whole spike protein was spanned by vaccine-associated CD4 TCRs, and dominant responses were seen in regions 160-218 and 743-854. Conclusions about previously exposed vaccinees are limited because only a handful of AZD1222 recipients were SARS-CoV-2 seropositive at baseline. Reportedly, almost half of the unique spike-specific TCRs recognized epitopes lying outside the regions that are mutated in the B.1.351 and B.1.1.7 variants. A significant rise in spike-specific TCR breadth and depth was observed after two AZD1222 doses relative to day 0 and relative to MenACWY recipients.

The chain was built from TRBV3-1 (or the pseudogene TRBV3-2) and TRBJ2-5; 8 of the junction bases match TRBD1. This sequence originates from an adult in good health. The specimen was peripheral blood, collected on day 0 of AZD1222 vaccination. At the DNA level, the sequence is TGTGCCAGCAGCCAAGAGACAGGGGATGTCAGCGAGACCCAGTACTTC. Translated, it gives CASSQETGDVSETQYF.